This T cell receptor beta chain was captured in a study of T cell responses to AZD1222 COVID-19 vaccine. Profiled with immunoSEQ multiplex PCR; TCRdb holds only in-frame clones, not every one. Found here are about 31,000 clones, 85% to 90% of them singletons; the top ten hold 14%. Concerning this clone: Its specificity is unknown.

Study observations and caveats: Baseline serostatus was positive in only a handful of AZD1222 recipients. Unmutated variant regions are reportedly the target of nearly half of TCRs that are spike-specific.

The CDR3 loop spans 14 amino acids. V was pared by 7 bases and J by 6 bases, with 6 bases of the junction left unmatched. Germline values: CDR1 LNHDA, CDR2 SQIVND (reference sequence). The material was peripheral blood, obtained 28 days after the second AZD1222 dose. The rearrangement joins TRBV19 to TRBJ2-1; TRBD2 aligns across 10 bases. The source of this sequence is an adult who received the AZD1222 COVID-19 vaccine. The CDR3 sequence: CASTKAGGSNEQFF. In DNA, the CDR3 is TGTGCCAGTACCAAAGCGGGGGGGTCCAATGAGCAGTTCTTC.